The clone carrying this T cell receptor beta chain was counted ten times or more. Its cognate antigen is unknown. This sample was included in a study of shared clonotypes between healthy human individuals. General study points: All-four-donor shared clonotypes had higher generation probabilities than non-shared clonotypes did. Only blood samples were collected, and tissue repertoires likely differ.

The CDR3 has 16 residues. The ends lost 2 bases at V and 0 bases at J; junction bases unmatched: 7. From germline, CDR1 is SGHRS and CDR2 YFSETQ. Every immunoSEQ plate was one replicate of a subset's evenly spread DNA. Libraries were prepared by immunoSEQ multiplex PCR; TCRdb keeps only in-frame clonotypes and omits some of them. The sample consists of over a million clones, around 78% of them appearing once. The chain recombines TRBV5-1 with TRBJ2-5; 7 bases line up with TRBD1. This TCR was sampled from a man between 18 and 35 years old in good health. Some clones in this sample may be carry-over from other donors' samples. The sample taken for sequencing was memory CD4+ T cells from PBMCs. The subset was: CD45RA-negative fraction. This chain's CDR3 is CASSLLTGAYQETQYF. Written as DNA, the CDR3 is TGCGCCAGCAGCTTACTAACAGGGGCTTACCAAGAGACCCAGTACTTC.